This T cell receptor beta chain was obtained from a study of CXCR3-negative and CXCR3-positive naive CD8 T cells. General study points: TRB CDR3 properties indicated TCR strength, while surface CD5 was similar across naive subsets. Naive cells with CXCR3 showed TRB CDR3s that were more hydrophobic than those in CXCR3-negative naive cells.

The authors made the TRB cDNA libraries by 5' RACE using UMI labels. Reprocessing the 5' RACE reads, TCRdb reports a single entry for every CDR3 protein and omits DNA. The listing records fewer than 10,000 distinct CDR3 sequences. Comments on this clonotype: Antigen unknown.

This CDR3 comprises 15 residues. Per germline, CDR1 MDHEN and CDR2 SYDVKM. Naive CD8+ T cells had a CD45RO-CCR7+CD27+CD95- phenotype. V is TRBV28 and J is TRBJ2-7; TCRdb selects TRBD1, and the lack of DNA leaves this call unchecked. The receptor's source is a human donor in good health. Some clones in this sample may be carry-over from other donors' samples. The sequenced sample was naive CXCR3+ CD8+ T cells from blood. Noted subset: CD45RO-CCR7+CD27+CD95- naive CD8+ T cells expressing CXCR3 (TNR3+). The CDR3 reads CASSEQGFPAYEQYF.